The sequence of this T cell receptor (beta chain) was determined in a study of a mutant IDH1 vaccine in newly diagnosed glioma. About the study: Treated patients, averaging roughly 40 years, were around 62% male and around 40% female. Therapy received beforehand was radiotherapy, temozolomide, or both, with most patients given both. Study-level findings and limits: Top peripheral T cell clonotype shifts appeared unrelated to pseudoprogression.

A note on this clone: The antigen is undetermined.

The assay was immunoSEQ multiplex PCR, and TCRdb's table has in-frame clones only and misses some. In the table there are tens of thousands of clones, roughly 89% of which are singletons. Time point: week 47, end of study. Topical imiquimod was applied with each vaccine dose, which held 300 ug of mutant IDH1 20-mer peptide. The V gene end was trimmed by 1 base and the J gene end by 8 bases; junction bases not matched to a gene: 0. The CDR3 contains 13 residues. Germline V gene data show CDR1 as LGHNT and CDR2 as FRNRAP. The sequence derives from a woman in her fifties or sixties with glioma. V usage is TRBV12-5 and J usage is TRBJ2-1; TRBD2 agrees at 9 bases. Material: PBMCs, obtained from a glioma patient whose treatment included an IDH1 peptide vaccine. CDR3 amino acids: CASGLGLADEQFF. For the CDR3, the DNA is TGTGCTAGTGGTTTGGGACTAGCGGATGAGCAGTTCTTC.